This TCR beta chain was sequenced in a study of tumor and adjacent non-tumor tissue in lung cancer. A note on this clonotype: A read error is possible here, since a much larger clone lies one base away.

Three rounds of nested PCR, following a modified ARM-PCR protocol, produced the TCRbeta library. TCRdb called the multiplex PCR reads again in MiXCR, with one record for every CDR3 protein. Of about 200,000 distinct CDR3 sequences in the sample, less than 80% were seen once. The template was RNA from unsorted bulk tissue. This TCR was recovered from a man in his fifties or sixties with non-small cell lung cancer. Sequencing input: lung tumor tissue.

For the CDR3, the DNA is TGTGCCAGCAGTTACAGGGGGCCGGCCAAAAACATTCAGTACTTC. This sequence encodes CASSYRGPAKNIQYF. This chain joins TRBV6-5 and TRBJ2-4; 7 nucleotides agree with TRBD1. Germline V gene data show CDR1 as MNHEY and CDR2 as SVGAGI. Germline trimming cut 2 bases from V and 1 base from J; bases unmatched to any gene: 2. The CDR3 consists of 15 residues.